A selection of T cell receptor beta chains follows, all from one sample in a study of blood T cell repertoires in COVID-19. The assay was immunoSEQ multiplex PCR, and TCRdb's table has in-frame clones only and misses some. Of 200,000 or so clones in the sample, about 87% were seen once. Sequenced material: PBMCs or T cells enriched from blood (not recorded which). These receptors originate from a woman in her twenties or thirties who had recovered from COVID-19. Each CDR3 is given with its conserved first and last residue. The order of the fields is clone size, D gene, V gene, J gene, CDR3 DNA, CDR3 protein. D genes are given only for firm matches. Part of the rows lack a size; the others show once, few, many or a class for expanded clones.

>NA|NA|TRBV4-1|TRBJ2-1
TGCGCCAGCAGCCAAGAGTCGGGAAGGGACAATGAGCAGTTCTTC
CASSQESGRDNEQFF
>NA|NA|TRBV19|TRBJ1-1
TGTGCCAGTAGGTACTCAGGGATTCGCACTGAAGCTTTCTTT
CASRYSGIRTEAFF
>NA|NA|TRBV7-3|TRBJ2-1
TGTGCCAGCAGCTTAAGCCTAGCACATGGGAATGAGCAGTTCTTC
CASSLSLAHGNEQFF
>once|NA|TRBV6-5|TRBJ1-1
TGTGCCAGCAATAACAAACTGAACACTGAAGCTTTCTTT
CASNNKLNTEAFF
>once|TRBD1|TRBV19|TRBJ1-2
TGTGCCAGTAGCCGGTACCTCAGGACAGGGGACTATGGCTACACCTTC
CASSRYLRTGDYGYTF
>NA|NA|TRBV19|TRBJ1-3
TGTGCCAGTAGTCCGGCCGCGGGGTTTTCTGGAAACACCATATATTTT
CASSPAAGFSGNTIYF
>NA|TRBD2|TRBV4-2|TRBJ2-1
TGTGCCAGCAGCCAACAATTAAGCGGGGGCAAGAACAATGAGCAGTTCTTC
CASSQQLSGGKNNEQFF
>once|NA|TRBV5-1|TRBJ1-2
TGCGCCAGCAGCTTGGGCGCTGCGACAGAGGAACCCTACACCTTC
CASSLGAATEEPYTF
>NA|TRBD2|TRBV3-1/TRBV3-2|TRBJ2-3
TGTGCCAGCAGCCAGGTACTAGCGGGGGGCCTCCCAGATACGCAGTATTTT
CASSQVLAGGLPDTQYF
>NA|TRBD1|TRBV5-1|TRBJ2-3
TGCGCCAGCAGCCCAACCGGGACAGGGAGCAGAGATACGCAGTATTTT
CASSPTGTGSRDTQYF
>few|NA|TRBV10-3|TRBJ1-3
TGTGCCATCACCCCTCGGGAGGGCCACTCTGGAAACACCATATATTTT
CAITPREGHSGNTIYF
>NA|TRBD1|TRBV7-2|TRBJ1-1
TGTGCCAGCAGCTTAGGTATCGGCAGGGGGGCTGAAGCTTTCTTT
CASSLGIGRGAEAFF
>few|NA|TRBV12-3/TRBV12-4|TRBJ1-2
TGTGCCAGCAGCACAGGTTATGGCTACACCTTC
CASSTGYGYTF
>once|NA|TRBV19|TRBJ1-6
TGTGCCAGTACCGATTTCAGGGGTCGGCGGTCACCCCTCCACTTT
CASTDFRGRRSPLHF
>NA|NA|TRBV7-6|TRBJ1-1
TGTGCCAGCAGCTTGACCGATCGCAAGGGGATGGAGACTGAAGCTTTCTTT
CASSLTDRKGMETEAFF
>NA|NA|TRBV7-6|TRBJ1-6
TGTGCCAGCAGCTTAGAGAAGGGGCAGGCCCGACCCGATTCACCCCTCCACTTT
CASSLEKGQARPDSPLHF
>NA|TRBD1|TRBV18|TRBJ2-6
TGTGCCAGCTCACCCCGAGGGACAGGGGTTTTCTCTGGGGCCAACGTCCTGACTTTC
CASSPRGTGVFSGANVLTF
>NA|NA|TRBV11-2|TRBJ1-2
TGTGCCAGCAGCTTAAATCGGGGGGGCTACACCTTC
CASSLNRGGYTF
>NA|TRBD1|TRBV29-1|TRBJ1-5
TGCAGCGTTTCAGGGGGGAATCAGCCCCAGCATTTT
CSVSGGNQPQHF
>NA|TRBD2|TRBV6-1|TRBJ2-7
TGTGCCAGCAGTGAAAGGGTAGCGGGGGGCTACGAGCAGTACTTC
CASSERVAGGYEQYF
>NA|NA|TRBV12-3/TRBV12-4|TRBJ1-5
TGTGCCAGCACGGTTAGCAATCAGCCCCAGCATTTT
CASTVSNQPQHF
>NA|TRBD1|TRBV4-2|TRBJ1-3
TGTGCCAGCAGCCAAATAGGAGGGACAGGCGGAAACACCATATATTTT
CASSQIGGTGGNTIYF
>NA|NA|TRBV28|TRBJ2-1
TGTGCCAGCAGGTCGATCGGGAATGAGCAGTTCTTC
CASRSIGNEQFF
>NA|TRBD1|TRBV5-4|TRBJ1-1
TGTGCCAGCAGCGAGGGGACAGGGCGGAACACTGAAGCTTTCTTT
CASSEGTGRNTEAFF
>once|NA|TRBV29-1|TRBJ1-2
TGCAGCGTTCCTGGAGGGAACTATGGCTACACCTTC
CSVPGGNYGYTF
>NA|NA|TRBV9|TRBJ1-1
TGTGCCAGCAGCCTCGGCGCGGGGAACACTGAAGCTTTCTTT
CASSLGAGNTEAFF
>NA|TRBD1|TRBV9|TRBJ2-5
TGTGCCAGCAGCTTCAGGGGACAGGGTGAGACCCAGTACTTC
CASSFRGQGETQYF
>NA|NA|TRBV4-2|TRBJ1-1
TGTGCCAGCAGCCAAGACTATGGTATCGGTGAAGCTTTCTTT
CASSQDYGIGEAFF
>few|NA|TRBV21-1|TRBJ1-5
TGTGCCAGCAGCCCCCACAGGCGAGTCAGGGGGTTTCAGCCCCAGCATTTT
CASSPHRRVRGFQPQHF
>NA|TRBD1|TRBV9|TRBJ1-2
TGTGCCAGCAGCGTAGGGGGACAGAAGATGCACTATGGCTACACCTTC
CASSVGGQKMHYGYTF
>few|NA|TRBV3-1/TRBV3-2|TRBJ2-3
TGTGCCAGCAGCCATCATCTGGGGAGAACAGATACGCAGTATTTT
CASSHHLGRTDTQYF
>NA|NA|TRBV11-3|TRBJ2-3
TGTGCCAGCAGCTTAGAAGGCAGGGGGGCAAGCACAGATACGCAGTATTTT
CASSLEGRGASTDTQYF
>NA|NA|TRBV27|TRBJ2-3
TGTGCCAGCAGTTTAAACTCAATCCGGGTTGGTGGTACGCAGTATTTT
CASSLNSIRVGGTQYF
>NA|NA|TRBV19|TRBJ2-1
TGTGCCACATCCTTGGGAGGACCCTCTAACAATGAGCAGTTCTTC
CATSLGGPSNNEQFF
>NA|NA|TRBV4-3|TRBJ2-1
TGCGCCAGCAGCCATATACAGGGTGTCTACAATGAGCAGTTCTTC
CASSHIQGVYNEQFF
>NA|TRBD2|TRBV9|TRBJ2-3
TGTGCCAGCAGCTCGGGACTAGCGGGGGGGCCTTATACGCAGTATTTT
CASSSGLAGGPYTQYF
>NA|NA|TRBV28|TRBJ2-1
TGTGCCAGCAGTTTAGTGGGGAGCTCCTACAATGAGCAGTTCTTC
CASSLVGSSYNEQFF
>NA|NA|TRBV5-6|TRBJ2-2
TGTGCCAGCAGCTCGCTAACTACTAACACCGGGGAGCTGTTTTTT
CASSSLTTNTGELFF
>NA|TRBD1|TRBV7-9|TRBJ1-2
TGTGCCAGCAGGGGACAGATTTGGGGCTACACCTTC
CASRGQIWGYTF
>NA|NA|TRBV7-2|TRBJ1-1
TGTGCCAGCAGCTTCGCAGTGAACACTGAAGCTTTCTTT
CASSFAVNTEAFF
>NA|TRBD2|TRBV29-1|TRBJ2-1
TGCAGCGTTTTTACTAGCGGGGGGGCTCTCAATGAGCAGTTCTTC
CSVFTSGGALNEQFF
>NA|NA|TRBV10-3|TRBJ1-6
TGTGCCATCAGTGTTGGACAGAACAATTCACCCCTCCACTTT
CAISVGQNNSPLHF
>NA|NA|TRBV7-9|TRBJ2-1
TGTGCCAGCAGCTCCGTTTTGGGACACCCTTACAATGAGCAGTTCTTC
CASSSVLGHPYNEQFF
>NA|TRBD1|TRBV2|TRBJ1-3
TGTGCCAGCAGTTGGACAGGGAACGGAAACACCATATATTTT
CASSWTGNGNTIYF
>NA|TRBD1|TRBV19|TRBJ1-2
TGTGCCAGTAGTATTGGGGACAGGGATTGGAATGGCTACACCTTC
CASSIGDRDWNGYTF
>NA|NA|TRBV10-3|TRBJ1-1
TGTGCCATCAGGACTACAAGGGCAGGTGAGGCTGAAGCTTTCTTT
CAIRTTRAGEAEAFF
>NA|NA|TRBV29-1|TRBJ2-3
TGCAGCGTTTTGCGCGGGACTGCAGATACGCAGTATTTT
CSVLRGTADTQYF
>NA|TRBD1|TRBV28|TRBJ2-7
TGTGCCAGCACGACAGACAGGGGTTCCCTCTACGAGCAGTACTTC
CASTTDRGSLYEQYF